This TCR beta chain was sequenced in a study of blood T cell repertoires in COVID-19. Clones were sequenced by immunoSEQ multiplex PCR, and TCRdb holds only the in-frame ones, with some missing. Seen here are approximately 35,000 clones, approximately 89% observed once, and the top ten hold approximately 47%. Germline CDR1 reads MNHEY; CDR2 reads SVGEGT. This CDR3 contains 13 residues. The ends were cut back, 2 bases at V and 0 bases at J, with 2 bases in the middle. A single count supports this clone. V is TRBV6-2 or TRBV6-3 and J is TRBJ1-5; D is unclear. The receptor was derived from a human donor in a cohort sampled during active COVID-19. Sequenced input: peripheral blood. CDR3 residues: CASSYHSNQPQHF. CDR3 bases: TGTGCCAGCAGTTACCATAGCAATCAGCCCCAGCATTTT.